The 10 T cell receptor beta chains listed next were all sequenced from one sample in a study of human T cells and chemical hapten exposure. As to time point: pre-sensitization, week 0. Sample treatment: therapeutic diphenylcyclopropenone sensitization with weekly scalp DPC. Each CDR3 protein is one row after TCRdb ran MiXCR on the RACE reads. The sample lists about 80,000 distinct CDR3 sequences; 14% were seen once. Sequencing used whole blood, obtained in connection with sensitization to the hapten diphenylcyclopropenone (DPC). The receptors were sampled from a woman aged 45-60 years with alopecia areata. Some clones in this sample may be carry-over from other donors' samples.

The rearrangement uses TRBV3-1 and TRBJ2-7; D is unclear. This CDR3 spans 15 amino acids. Trimming took off 0 bases at V and 3 bases at J, with 12 bases between the two ends. Germline V gives CDR1 LGHDT, CDR2 YNNKEL (reference sequence). The CDR3 here is CASSQDPGENYEQYF. CDR3 DNA sequence: TGTGCCAGCAGCCAAGACCCAGGTGAGAACTACGAGCAGTACTTC.

J is TRBJ1-6 and V is TRBV12-3 or TRBV12-4, with D possibly matching TRBD1 (6 bases). The V end lost 3 bases, the J end lost 5 bases, and 8 bases lay between the germline ends. The CDR3 runs to 14 residues. The CDR3 nucleotides read TGTGCCAGCAGTTTGACAGGAAATAATTCACCCCTCCACTTT. Protein sequence: CASSLTGNNSPLHF.

The chain links TRBV2 to TRBJ1-1, with D perhaps TRBD1 (5 bases). Trimming shortened V by 6 bases and J by 4 bases, and 15 bases separated the two germline ends. The CDR3 spans 14 residues. CDR1 and CDR2 from the germline V gene are SNHLY and FYNNEI. The CDR3 sequence: CASSQNPGSTEAFF. CDR3 DNA: TGTGCCAGCAGCCAGAATCCAGGGAGCACTGAAGCTTTCTTT.

This clonotype occurred a few times. CDR3 sequence (DNA): TGTGCCAGCAGCTCTGACTTCTATGGCTACACCTTC. Translating gives CASSSDFYGYTF. The genes are TRBV7-9 and TRBJ1-2, with unresolved D. Trimming removed 4 bases from V and 4 bases from J, with 7 bases in between. From germline, CDR1 is SEHNR and CDR2 FQNEAQ (reference sequence). The CDR3 totals 12 residues.

This clonotype showed up just a few times. This rearrangement joins TRBV2 to TRBJ2-1; possible D gene TRBD2, 7 bases. The V and J ends lost 2 bases and 6 bases respectively, with 11 bases between them. The CDR3 contains 14 residues. Germline V lookup: CDR1 SNHLY, CDR2 FYNNEI. CDR3 region: CASSETRGGNEQFF. In nucleotides, the CDR3 is TGTGCCAGCAGTGAAACGAGGGGGGGCAATGAGCAGTTCTTC.

The chain couples TRBV20-1 to TRBJ1-1; no clear D gene. The CDR3 runs to 11 residues. The V end was cut by 5 bases, the J end by 6 bases, with 10 bases between. CDR1 and CDR2 (germline): DFQATT, SNEGSKA (reference sequence). The CDR3 is CSARTGPEAFF. CDR3 DNA: TGCAGTGCTCGGACGGGTCCTGAAGCTTTCTTT.

The chain is built from TRBV12-5 and TRBJ2-7, with TRBD2 matching over 11 bases. The CDR3 runs to 17 residues. The germline V gene encodes CDR1 LGHNT and CDR2 FRNRAP. The V gene end was trimmed by 3 bases and the J gene end by 0 bases; junction bases not matched to a gene: 7. CDR3 residues: CASGLRSGRESSYEQYF. CDR3 nucleotide sequence: TGTGCTAGTGGTTTACGTAGCGGGAGGGAAAGCTCCTACGAGCAGTACTTC.

The chain links TRBV6-1 to TRBJ1-2, with D hard to call. This CDR3 has 14 residues. Deletions cut 3 bases from V and 4 bases from J, with 12 bases between. Germline loops: CDR1 MNHNS, CDR2 SASEGT. CDR3 in DNA: TGTGCCAGCAGTGAGAGGGAGTTTGGCTATGGCTACACCTTC. It specifies CASSEREFGYGYTF.

The chain couples TRBV28 to TRBJ2-7, with D possibly matching TRBD1 (5 bases). This CDR3 region has 13 residues. V lost 10 bases to trimming and J lost 0 bases, with 13 bases between them. The germline V gene encodes CDR1 MDHEN and CDR2 SYDVKM. CDR3 region: CAIQATGSYEQYF. The CDR3 bases are TGTGCCATACAGGCGACTGGCTCCTACGAGCAGTACTTC.

This clonotype was seen a handful of times. The chain recombines TRBV6-5 with TRBJ2-1; 7 bases line up with TRBD1. The V gene end was trimmed by 2 bases and the J gene end by 6 bases; junction bases not matched to a gene: 13. Per germline, CDR1 MNHEY and CDR2 SVGAGI. This CDR3 comprises 17 residues. The CDR3 here is CASSYPGKTGRFNEQFF. CDR3 sequence (DNA): TGTGCCAGCAGTTACCCGGGGAAGACAGGGCGGTTCAATGAGCAGTTCTTC.